This TCR beta chain was observed in a study of T cells after yellow fever vaccination. Study details: Low-cell-number fractions were prepared with SMART-Seq v4 Ultra Low Input. Overall study findings and caveats: Most primary-vaccination clones recurred post-booster (approximately 96% CD4, over 70% CD8).

The length of the CDR3 is 18 residues. CDR1 is SGHAT, CDR2 FQNNGV, per germline. V shed 4 bases, J shed 1 base, and the junction held 8 bases outside the gene matches. As regards this clonotype: What it binds is not known.

TCRdb reprocessed the 5' RACE reads via MiXCR and lists one record per CDR3 protein. Of hundreds of thousands of distinct CDR3 sequences listed, less than 15% are singletons. V usage is TRBV11-2 and J usage is TRBJ2-3, with 13 bases identical to TRBD2. The specimen comprised PBMCs, sampled on the day of the yellow fever booster vaccination. The source is a man aged 30 to 45 who received the YFV17D yellow fever vaccine. The CDR3 here is CASSSGLAGVGGTDTQYF. CDR3 DNA sequence: TGTGCCAGCAGCTCCGGACTAGCGGGAGTTGGCGGCACAGATACGCAGTATTTT. Supplemented by reference TRBV11-2 and TRBJ2-3, the full variable domain reads EAGVAQSPRYKIIEKRQSVAFWCNPISGHATLYWYQQILGQGPKLLIQFQNNGVVDDSQLPKDRFSAERLKGVDSTLKIQPAKLEDSAVYLCASSSGLAGVGGTDTQYFGPGTRLTVL.